This TCR beta chain was identified in a study of T cells in Graves' hyperthyroidism and ophthalmopathy. Overall study findings and caveats: A model using 13 V-J features told ophthalmopathy apart from stable hyperthyroidism. Most clonotypes expanded in thyroid above 0.001 were likewise present in blood.

RNA transcripts yielded amplified TCR beta CDR3 regions. First-round RT-PCR with HTBI primers amplified the TCR CDR3 region. TCRdb redid the calling of the multiplex PCR reads with MiXCR, one entry per CDR3 protein. This table holds some 380,000 distinct CDR3 sequences, about 14% found once. The CDR3 covers 15 residues. Looked up from germline, CDR1 is MGHRA and CDR2 is YSYEKL. J was trimmed by 2 bases and V by 4 bases; bases with no gene match: 7. About this clonotype itself: The antigen is unknown.

The source material was blood. This chain connects TRBV4-1 to TRBJ1-1, with 7 bases fitting TRBD1. This clonotype originated in a man between 25 and 39 years old with Graves' hyperthyroidism that later progressed to Graves' ophthalmopathy. The CDR3 DNA reads TGCGCCAGCAGCCTTAGTACAGGGGCCAACACTGAAGCTTTCTTT. It yields the protein CASSLSTGANTEAFF.